This T cell receptor beta chain came from a study of T-cell reconstitution after alpha-beta-depleted transplantation in children. Preparing the TCRbeta library involved the use of unique molecular identifiers. TCRdb recomputed calls from the PCR reads with MiXCR, one row per CDR3 protein. The top ten clones hold 14% of a sample with around 580,000 distinct CDR3 sequences, around 23% of them seen once. The sample holds many counts of this clonotype. This receptor was identified in a boy under two years old who had a stem cell transplant for acute myeloid leukemia, so the T cells may come from the graft donor. The sample was PBMCs, mostly from graft donor cells, taken 360 days after TCRalphabeta/CD19-depleted stem cell transplant.

The CDR3 spells CASSASGEKETQYF. CDR3 coding DNA: TGTGCCAGCAGCGCAAGCGGGGAAAAAGAGACCCAGTACTTC. This sequence joins TRBV21-1 and TRBJ2-5. TRBV21-1 is recorded as a pseudogene. CDR3 length: 14 residues.